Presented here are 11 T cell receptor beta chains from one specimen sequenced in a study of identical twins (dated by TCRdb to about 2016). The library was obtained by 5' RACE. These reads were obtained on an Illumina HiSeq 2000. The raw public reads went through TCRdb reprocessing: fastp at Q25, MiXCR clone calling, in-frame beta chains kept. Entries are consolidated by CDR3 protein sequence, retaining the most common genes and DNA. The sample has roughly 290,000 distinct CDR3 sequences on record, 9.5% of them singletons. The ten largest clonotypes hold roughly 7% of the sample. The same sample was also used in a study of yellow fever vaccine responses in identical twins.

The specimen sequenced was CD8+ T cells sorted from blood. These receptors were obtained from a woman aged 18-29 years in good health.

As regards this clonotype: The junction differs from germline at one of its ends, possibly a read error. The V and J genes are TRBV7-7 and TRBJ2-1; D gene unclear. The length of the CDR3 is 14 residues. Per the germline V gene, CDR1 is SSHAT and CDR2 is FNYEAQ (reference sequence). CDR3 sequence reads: CASSLVYDRNEQFF. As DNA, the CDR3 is TGTGCTAGCAGCTTAGTTTATGATCGAAATGAGCAGTTCTTC. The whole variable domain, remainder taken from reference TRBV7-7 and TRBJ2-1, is GAGVSQSPRYKVTKRGQDVTLRCDPISSHATLYWYQQALGQGPEFLTYFNYEAQPDKSGLPSDRFSAERPEGSISTLTIQRTEQRDSAMYRCASSLVYDRNEQFFGPGTRLTVL.

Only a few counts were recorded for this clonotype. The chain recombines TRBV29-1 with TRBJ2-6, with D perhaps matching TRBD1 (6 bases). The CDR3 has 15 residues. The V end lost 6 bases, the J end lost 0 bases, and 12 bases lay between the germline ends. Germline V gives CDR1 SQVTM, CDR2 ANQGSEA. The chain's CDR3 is CSVVGQFSGANVLTF. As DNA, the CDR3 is TGCAGCGTCGTAGGACAGTTCTCTGGGGCCAACGTCCTGACTTTC.

CDR3 protein: CASSYGRFSYEQYF. The CDR3 DNA sequence: TGTGCCAGCAGTTACGGGAGGTTCTCCTACGAGCAGTACTTC. The chain employs TRBV6-5 and TRBJ2-7, with a tentative D call TRBD2 (6 bases). From germline, CDR1 is MNHEY and CDR2 SVGAGI. The CDR3 loop spans 14 amino acids. Trimming shortened V by 2 bases and J by 0 bases, and 8 bases separated the two germline ends.

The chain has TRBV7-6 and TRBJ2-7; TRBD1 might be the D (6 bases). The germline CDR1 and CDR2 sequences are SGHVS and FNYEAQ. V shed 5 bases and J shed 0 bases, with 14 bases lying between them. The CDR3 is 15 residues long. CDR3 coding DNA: TGTGCCAGCAGCCTCCGGGACACTCTCTCCTACGAGCAGTACTTC. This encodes CASSLRDTLSYEQYF.

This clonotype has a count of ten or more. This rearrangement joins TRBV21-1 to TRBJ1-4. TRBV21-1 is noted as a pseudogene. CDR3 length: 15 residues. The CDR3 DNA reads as TGTGCCAGCAGCCCCCGACTGCCAACTAATGAAAAACTGTTTTTT. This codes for CASSPRLPTNEKLFF.

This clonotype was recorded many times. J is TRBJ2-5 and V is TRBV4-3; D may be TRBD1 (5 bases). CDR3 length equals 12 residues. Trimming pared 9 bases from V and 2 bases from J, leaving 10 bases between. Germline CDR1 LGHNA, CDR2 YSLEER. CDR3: CARSDSQETQYF. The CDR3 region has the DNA TGCGCCAGGAGTGACAGTCAAGAGACCCAGTACTTC.

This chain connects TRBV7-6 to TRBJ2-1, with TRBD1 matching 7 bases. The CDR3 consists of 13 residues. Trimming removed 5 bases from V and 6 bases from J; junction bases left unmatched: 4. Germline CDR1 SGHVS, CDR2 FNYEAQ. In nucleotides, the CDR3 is TGTGCCAGCAGCGGACAGGTTAGCAATGAGCAGTTCTTC. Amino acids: CASSGQVSNEQFF.

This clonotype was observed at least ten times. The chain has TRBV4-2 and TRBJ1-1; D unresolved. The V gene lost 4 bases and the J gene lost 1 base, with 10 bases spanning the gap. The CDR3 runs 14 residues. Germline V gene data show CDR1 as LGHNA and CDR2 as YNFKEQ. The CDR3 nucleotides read TGTGCCAGCAGCCTGGACGGTGAGAACACTGAAGCTTTCTTT. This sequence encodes CASSLDGENTEAFF.

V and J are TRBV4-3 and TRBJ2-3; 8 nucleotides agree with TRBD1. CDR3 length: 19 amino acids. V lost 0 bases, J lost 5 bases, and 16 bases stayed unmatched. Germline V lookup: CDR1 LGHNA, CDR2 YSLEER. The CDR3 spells CASSQDLNRGLVEGDTQYF. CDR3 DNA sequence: TGCGCCAGCAGCCAAGATCTGAACAGGGGGTTAGTTGAGGGAGATACGCAGTATTTT.

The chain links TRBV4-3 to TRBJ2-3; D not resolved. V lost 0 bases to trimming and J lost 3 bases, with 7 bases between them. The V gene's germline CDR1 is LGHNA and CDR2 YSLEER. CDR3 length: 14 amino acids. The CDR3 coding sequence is TGCGCCAGCAGCCAAGATGTCCGGACAGATACGCAGTATTTT. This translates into CASSQDVRTDTQYF.

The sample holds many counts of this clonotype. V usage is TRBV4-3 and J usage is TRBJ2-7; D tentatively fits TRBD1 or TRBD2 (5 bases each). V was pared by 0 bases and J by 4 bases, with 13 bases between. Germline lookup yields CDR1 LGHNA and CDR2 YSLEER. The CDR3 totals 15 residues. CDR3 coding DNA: TGCGCCAGCAGCCAAGATAGATGGGGGTTTTACGAGCAGTACTTC. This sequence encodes CASSQDRWGFYEQYF.